A selection of T cell receptor beta chains follows, all from one sample in a study of response to subunit inactivated influenza vaccine. TCRdb itself ran the RT-PCR reads through MiXCR, one entry per CDR3 protein. The sample includes hundreds of thousands of distinct CDR3 sequences, 10% to 15% seen only once; the top ten take 10% to 13%. Sequenced here: PBMCs from blood, sampled on the day of vaccination. These receptor sequences come from a man aged 50 to 60 who received an inactivated influenza vaccine. Each CDR3 is given with its conserved first and last residue. A D gene is named only where the DNA matches it firmly. Expanded clones get a size class; other rows say once, few or many, or leave the size out.

D	length	J	size	V	DNA	CDR3
.	13	TRBJ2-5	few	TRBV18	TGTGCCAGCTCCCAACTTCTTCAAGAGACCCAGTACTTC	CASSQLLQETQYF
TRBD1	15	TRBJ2-1	many	TRBV7-2	TGTGCCAGCAGCTTAAAAGGGGGCCCCTACAATGAGCAGTTCTTC	CASSLKGGPYNEQFF
.	13	TRBJ2-6	many	TRBV12-3/TRBV12-4	TGTGCCAGCCGCAGGTTTGGGGCCAACGTCCTGACTTTC	CASRRFGANVLTF
.	11	TRBJ1-1	few	TRBV29-1	TGCAGCGTGGCCGGGACAACTGAAGCTTTCTTT	CSVAGTTEAFF
TRBD2	16	TRBJ2-1	many	TRBV5-1	TGCGCCAGCACCTTAGACGGGACTAGCGGCTTTTTCGAGCAGTTCTTC	CASTLDGTSGFFEQFF
.	12	TRBJ2-3	few	TRBV7-9	TGTGCCAGCAGCCCGGTGCCCCCCTCGCAGTATTTT	CASSPVPPSQYF
.	12	TRBJ2-5	few	TRBV7-2	TGTGCCAGCGGCCAACAGGTTATGGCCCAGTACTTC	CASGQQVMAQYF
TRBD2	18	TRBJ2-3	.	TRBV3-1	TGTGCCAGCAGCCAAGGCGTGTTAGAGCGGGAGGGCCGAGATACGCAGTATTTT	CASSQGVLEREGRDTQYF
TRBD1	14	TRBJ2-3	.	TRBV20-1	TGCAGTGCCCCGGACAGGCGCGATACAGATACGCAGTATTTT	CSAPDRRDTDTQYF
.	11	TRBJ1-3	few	TRBV2	TGTGCCAGACGCTCTGGAAACACCATATATTTT	CARRSGNTIYF
.	16	TRBJ2-1	.	TRBV5-1	TGCGCCAGCAGCTTTCAGGGCAGGGACAACTACAATGAGCAGTTCTTC	CASSFQGRDNYNEQFF
.	16	TRBJ2-5	.	TRBV7-8	TGTGCCAGCAGCTTAGTTTTTGCAGGGGCTCAAGAGACCCAGTACTTC	CASSLVFAGAQETQYF
.	11	TRBJ1-2	many	TRBV29-1	TGCAGCGCAGAGACTATGGAGGACTACACCTTC	CSAETMEDYTF
TRBD1	17	TRBJ2-6	.	TRBV6-1	TGTGCCAGCAGCACGGACAGGGGGCTTGTTGGGGCCAACGTCCTGACTTTC	CASSTDRGLVGANVLTF
TRBD1	16	TRBJ1-4	many	TRBV12-3/TRBV12-4	TGTGCCAGCAGCAACGAACAGGGGGCATCGTCGGAAAAACTGTTTTTT	CASSNEQGASSEKLFF
.	12	TRBJ2-7	many	TRBV5-1	TGCGCCAGCAGCAAAACGCTAGACGAGCAGTACTTC	CASSKTLDEQYF
.	15	TRBJ1-2	.	TRBV5-6	TGTGCCAGCAGCCCACCGGGACTTTCTTCGTATGGCTACACCTTC	CASSPPGLSSYGYTF
TRBD1	11	TRBJ2-7	many	TRBV29-1	TGCAGCGTGGGGACAGGGAACGAGCAGTACTTC	CSVGTGNEQYF
TRBD2	17	TRBJ2-1	.	TRBV6-1	TGTGCCAGCAACCTTAGCGGGAGGGATTTCTCCTACAATGAGCAGTTCTTC	CASNLSGRDFSYNEQFF
.	15	TRBJ2-1	many	TRBV15	TGTGCCACCAGCAGAGGCCCAGGGGGGGTAACTGAGCAGTTCTTC	CATSRGPGGVTEQFF
.	12	TRBJ2-7	few	TRBV28	TGTGCCAGCAGTTTTTTGGTATACGAGCAGTACTTC	CASSFLVYEQYF
.	15	TRBJ1-1	.	TRBV12-3/TRBV12-4	TGTGCCAGCAGTTTGTCTACAGAGATGAACACTGAAGCTTTCTTT	CASSLSTEMNTEAFF
.	13	TRBJ1-6	few	TRBV7-2	TGTGCCAGCAGCTTAGCCAGTATGATCGGCCTCCACTTT	CASSLASMIGLHF
.	15	TRBJ1-2	few	TRBV20-1	TGCAGTGCTAGGTTGCCATCGCAGCCTAACTATGGCTACACCTTC	CSARLPSQPNYGYTF
.	14	TRBJ2-7	few	TRBV18	TGTGCCAGCTCACCACCGGTCAAGAGGAACGAGCAGTACTTC	CASSPPVKRNEQYF
TRBD2	17	TRBJ2-3	few	TRBV3-1	TGTGCCAGCAGCCAAGCTGGGACTAGCGGTGTCACAGATACGCAGTATTTT	CASSQAGTSGVTDTQYF
.	15	TRBJ1-1	few	TRBV7-9	TGTGCCAGCAGCTCACCAAAAGGGGAAAACACTGAAGCTTTCTTT	CASSSPKGENTEAFF
.	15	TRBJ2-3	few	TRBV9	TGTGCCAGCAGCGGGGACGGGATTAACACAGATACGCAGTATTTT	CASSGDGINTDTQYF
.	17	TRBJ2-4	many	TRBV3-1	TGTGCCAGCAGCCAAGAAGGGACGGTTCTAGCCAAAAACATTCAGTACTTC	CASSQEGTVLAKNIQYF
.	15	TRBJ1-1	few	TRBV10-3	TGTGCCATCAGTGACCCGGGACGATCGGGCACTGAAGCTTTCTTT	CAISDPGRSGTEAFF
TRBD1	14	TRBJ1-6	.	TRBV12-3/TRBV12-4	TGTGCCAGCAGTGGGACAGGGGGCGCGGAGCTCCTCCACTTT	CASSGTGGAELLHF
.	16	TRBJ2-7	few	TRBV7-8	TGTGCCAGCATCTCTGGGGTGGGAGCGGGTAGACACGAGCAGTACTTC	CASISGVGAGRHEQYF
.	15	TRBJ1-6	.	TRBV5-5	TGTGCCAGCGGGACCCACAGCTCCTATAATTCACCCCTCCACTTT	CASGTHSSYNSPLHF
.	14	TRBJ2-5	.	TRBV7-2	TGTGCCAGCAGCCCGAGCCGACCAGCGGAGACCCAGTACTTC	CASSPSRPAETQYF
.	14	TRBJ2-1	few	TRBV6-2/TRBV6-3	TGTGCCAGCAGTTACGGCGGGATGGTCGATGAGCAGTTCTTC	CASSYGGMVDEQFF
.	18	TRBJ2-2	few	TRBV9	TGTGCCAGCAGCGTAAACCGGAGGACGAGCCTGAACACCGGGGAGCTGTTTTTT	CASSVNRRTSLNTGELFF
.	14	TRBJ2-3	.	TRBV7-9	TGTGCCAGCAGCTTATACACCGGTACAGATACGCAGTATTTT	CASSLYTGTDTQYF
.	15	TRBJ2-2	.	TRBV6-2/TRBV6-3	TGTGCCAGCAGTCTCCGACCCCTCTACACCGGGGAGCTGTTTTTT	CASSLRPLYTGELFF
.	16	TRBJ2-3	.	TRBV24-1	TGTGCCACCAGTGACCGGAACCGGGACACCACAGATACGCAGTATTTT	CATSDRNRDTTDTQYF
.	14	TRBJ1-2	.	TRBV20-1	TGCAGTGCTAGCTCGCCGGGGCGCGGGGTAAACTACACCTTC	CSASSPGRGVNYTF
TRBD2	15	TRBJ2-1	few	TRBV20-1	TGCAGTGCTAGTGGTGGGGGGGTATCCTACAATGAGCAGTTCTTC	CSASGGGVSYNEQFF
.	15	TRBJ1-4	few	TRBV28	TGTGCCAGCAACTCCCAGGCTGCAACTAATGAAAAACTGTTTTTT	CASNSQAATNEKLFF
TRBD1	15	TRBJ1-5	.	TRBV2	TGTGCCAGCAGCTGGGGACAGGGAGGCAATCAGCCCCAGCATTTT	CASSWGQGGNQPQHF
.	15	TRBJ2-5	.	TRBV9	TGTGCCAGCAGCGCCATTTCGACGTACCAAGAGACCCAGTACTTC	CASSAISTYQETQYF
TRBD2	12	TRBJ2-7	few	TRBV10-3	TGTGCCGCCTTAGCGGGAAGCGGCGAGCAGTACTTC	CAALAGSGEQYF